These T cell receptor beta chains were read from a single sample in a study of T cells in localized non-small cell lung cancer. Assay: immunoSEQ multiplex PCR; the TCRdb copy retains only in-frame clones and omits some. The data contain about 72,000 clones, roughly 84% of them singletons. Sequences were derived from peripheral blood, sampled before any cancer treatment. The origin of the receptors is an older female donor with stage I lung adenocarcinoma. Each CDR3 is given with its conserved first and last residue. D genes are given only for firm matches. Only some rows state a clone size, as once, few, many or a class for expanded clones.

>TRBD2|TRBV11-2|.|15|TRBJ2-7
CASSLGTSGNYEQYF
TGTGCCAGCAGCTTAGGGACTAGCGGGAACTACGAGCAGTACTTC
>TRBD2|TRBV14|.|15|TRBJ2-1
CASSQATSGGRTQFF
TGTGCCAGCAGCCAAGCGACTAGCGGGGGCCGTACCCAGTTCTTC
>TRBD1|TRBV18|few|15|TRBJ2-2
CASSWTGENTGELFF
TGTGCCAGCTCCTGGACAGGGGAGAACACCGGGGAGCTGTTTTTT
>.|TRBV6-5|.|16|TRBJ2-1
CASSYSGRGPYNEQFF
TGTGCCAGCAGTTACTCGGGGCGGGGGCCCTACAATGAGCAGTTCTTC
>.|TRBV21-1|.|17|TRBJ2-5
CASSKEGPGRVQETQYF
TGTGCCAGCAGCAAAGAAGGTCCTGGCAGGGTCCAAGAGACCCAGTACTTC
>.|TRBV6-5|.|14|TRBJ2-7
CASSASQGGYEQYF
TGTGCCAGCAGTGCCTCACAGGGAGGCTACGAGCAGTACTTC
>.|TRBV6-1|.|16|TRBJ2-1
CASSESTGLSYNEQFF
TGTGCCAGCAGTGAATCGACGGGCCTCTCCTACAATGAGCAGTTCTTC
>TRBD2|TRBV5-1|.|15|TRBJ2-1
CASSLVGTSVDEQFF
TGCGCCAGCAGCTTGGTAGGGACTAGCGTTGATGAGCAGTTCTTC
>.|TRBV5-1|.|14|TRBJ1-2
CASSFEAGFGGYTF
TGCGCCAGCAGCTTTGAGGCCGGGTTCGGAGGCTACACCTTC
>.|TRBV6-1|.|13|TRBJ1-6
CASNAGGYSPLHF
TGTGCCAGCAATGCAGGTGGTTATTCACCCCTCCACTTT
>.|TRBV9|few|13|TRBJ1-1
CASSEDGNTEAFF
TGTGCCAGCAGCGAGGACGGGAACACTGAAGCTTTCTTT
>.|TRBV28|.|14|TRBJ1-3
CASSRTGTGNTIYF
TGTGCCAGCAGCCGAACAGGGACTGGAAACACCATATATTTT
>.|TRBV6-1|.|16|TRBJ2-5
CASSEMAGSSWETQYF
TGTGCCAGCAGTGAGATGGCAGGGAGTAGTTGGGAGACCCAGTACTTC
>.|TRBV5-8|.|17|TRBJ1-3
CASSIWEGSNSGNTIYF
TGTGCCAGCAGCATTTGGGAGGGGTCCAACTCTGGAAACACCATATATTTT
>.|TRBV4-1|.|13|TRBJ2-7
CASSQAGQYEQYF
TGCGCCAGCAGCCAAGCGGGACAATACGAGCAGTACTTC
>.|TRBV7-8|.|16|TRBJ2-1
CASSFQLSRPAGEQFF
TGTGCCAGCAGCTTCCAGTTGAGTCGCCCGGCTGGTGAGCAGTTCTTC
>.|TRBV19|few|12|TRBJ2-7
CASRSPLREQYF
TGTGCCAGTAGATCCCCCCTTCGGGAGCAGTACTTC
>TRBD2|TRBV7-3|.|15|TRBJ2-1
CASSTGTSRVNEQFF
TGTGCCAGCAGCACCGGGACTAGCCGAGTAAATGAGCAGTTCTTC
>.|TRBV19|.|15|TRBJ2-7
CASSRGDRTHRAQYF
TGTGCCAGTAGTAGGGGCGACAGAACCCACCGAGCGCAGTACTTC
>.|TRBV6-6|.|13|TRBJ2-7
CASSYSSSHEQYF
TGTGCCAGCAGTTACTCAAGTTCCCACGAGCAGTACTTC
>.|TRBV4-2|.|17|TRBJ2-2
CASSQASSGLLTGELFF
TGTGCCAGCAGCCAAGCGTCCAGCGGGCTACTCACCGGGGAGCTGTTTTTT
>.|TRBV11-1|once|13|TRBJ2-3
CASSLSSLDTQYF
TGTGCCAGCAGCTTAAGCTCATTGGATACGCAGTATTTT
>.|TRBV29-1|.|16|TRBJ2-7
CSVEEPWDGDSYEQYF
TGCAGCGTTGAAGAACCGTGGGACGGAGACTCCTACGAGCAGTACTTC
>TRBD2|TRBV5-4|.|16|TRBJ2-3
CASSSGLAGAADTQYF
TGTGCCAGCAGCTCTGGACTAGCGGGGGCAGCAGATACGCAGTATTTT
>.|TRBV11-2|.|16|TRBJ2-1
CASSLVGFGSYNEQFF
TGTGCCAGCAGCTTAGTGGGGTTCGGCTCCTACAATGAGCAGTTCTTC
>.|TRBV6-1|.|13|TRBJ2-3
CASSLREGDTQYF
TGTGCCAGCAGTCTACGTGAGGGGGATACGCAGTATTTT
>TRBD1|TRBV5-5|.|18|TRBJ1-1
CASRPPEAQGARNTEAFF
TGTGCCAGCAGACCTCCCGAAGCACAGGGGGCGAGGAACACTGAAGCTTTCTTT
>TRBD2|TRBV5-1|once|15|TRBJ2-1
CASSLGTSQTSEQFF
TGCGCCAGCAGCCTCGGGACTAGCCAAACCAGTGAGCAGTTCTTC
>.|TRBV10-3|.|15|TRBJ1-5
CAISPQGPSNQPQHF
TGTGCCATCAGTCCACAGGGACCGAGCAATCAGCCCCAGCATTTT
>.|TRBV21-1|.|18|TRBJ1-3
CASSKVQWLRYSGNTIYF
TGTGCCAGCAGCAAAGTACAGTGGTTACGCTACTCTGGAAACACCATATATTTT
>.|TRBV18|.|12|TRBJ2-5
CASSPSGPTQYF
TGTGCCAGCTCACCATCGGGTCCGACCCAGTACTTC